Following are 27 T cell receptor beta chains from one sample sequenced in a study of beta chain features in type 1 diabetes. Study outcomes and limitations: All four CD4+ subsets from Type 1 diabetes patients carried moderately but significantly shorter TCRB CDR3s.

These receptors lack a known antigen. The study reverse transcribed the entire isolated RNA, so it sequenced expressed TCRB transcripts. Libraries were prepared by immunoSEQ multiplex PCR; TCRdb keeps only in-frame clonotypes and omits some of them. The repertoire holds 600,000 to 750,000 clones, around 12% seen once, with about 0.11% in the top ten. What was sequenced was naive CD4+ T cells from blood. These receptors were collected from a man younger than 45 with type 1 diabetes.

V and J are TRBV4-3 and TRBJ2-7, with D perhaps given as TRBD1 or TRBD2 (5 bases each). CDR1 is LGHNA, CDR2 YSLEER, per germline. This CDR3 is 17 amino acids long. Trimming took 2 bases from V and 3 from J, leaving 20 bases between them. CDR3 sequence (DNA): TGCGCCAGCAGCCAAATCTTAGACGGGACGGGGTACTACGAGCAGTACTTC. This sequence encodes CASSQILDGTGYYEQYF.

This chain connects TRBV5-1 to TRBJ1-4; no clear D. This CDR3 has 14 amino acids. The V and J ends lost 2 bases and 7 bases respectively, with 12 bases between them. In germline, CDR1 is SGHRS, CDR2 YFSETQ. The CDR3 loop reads CASSFSGVTEKLFF. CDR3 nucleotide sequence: TGCGCCAGCAGCTTCAGTGGGGTTACTGAAAAACTGTTTTTT.

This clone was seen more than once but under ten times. CDR3 amino acids: CASSRGESGANVLTF. The CDR3 nucleotides read TGTGCCAGCTCCCGAGGGGAATCTGGGGCCAACGTCCTGACTTTC. The chain links TRBV18 to TRBJ2-6; D might be TRBD1 or TRBD2, each matching 5 bases. The CDR3 runs 15 residues. The germline V gene encodes CDR1 KGHSH and CDR2 LQKENI. Trimming took 6 bases from V and 1 from J, leaving 10 bases between them.

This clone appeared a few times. CDR3 DNA: TGTGCCAGCAGCTCAGCAGGACAGGGCGACTTCTCCTACGAGCAGTACTTC. Translation gives CASSSAGQGDFSYEQYF. The rearrangement links TRBV7-9 to TRBJ2-7, with 8 nucleotides matching TRBD1. CDR1 is SEHNR, CDR2 FQNEAQ, per germline (reference sequence). This CDR3 spans 17 amino acids. J was trimmed by 0 bases and V by 4 bases; bases with no gene match: 11.

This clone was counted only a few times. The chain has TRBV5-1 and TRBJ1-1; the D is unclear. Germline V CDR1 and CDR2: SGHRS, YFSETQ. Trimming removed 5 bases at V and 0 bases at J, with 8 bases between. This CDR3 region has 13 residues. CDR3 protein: CASSEGLNTEAFF. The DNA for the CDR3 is TGCGCCAGCAGTGAGGGTTTGAACACTGAAGCTTTCTTT.

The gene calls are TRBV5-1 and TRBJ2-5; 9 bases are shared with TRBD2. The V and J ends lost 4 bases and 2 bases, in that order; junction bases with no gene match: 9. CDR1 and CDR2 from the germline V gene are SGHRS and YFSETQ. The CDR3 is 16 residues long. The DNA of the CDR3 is TGCGCCAGCAGCCTTAACCCGACTAGCGGACAAGAGACCCAGTACTTC. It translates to CASSLNPTSGQETQYF.

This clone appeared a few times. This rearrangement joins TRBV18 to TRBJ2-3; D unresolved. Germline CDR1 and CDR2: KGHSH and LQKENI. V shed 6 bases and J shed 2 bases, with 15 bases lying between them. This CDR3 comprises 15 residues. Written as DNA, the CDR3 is TGTGCCAGCTCTCCTATGGACGGCTTCACAGATACGCAGTATTTT. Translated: CASSPMDGFTDTQYF.

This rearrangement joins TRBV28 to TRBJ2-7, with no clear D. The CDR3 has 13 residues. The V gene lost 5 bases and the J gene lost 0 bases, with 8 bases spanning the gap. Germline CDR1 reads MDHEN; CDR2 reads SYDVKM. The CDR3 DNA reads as TGTGCCAGCAGTCGACTGCCCTCCTACGAGCAGTACTTC. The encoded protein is CASSRLPSYEQYF.

The CDR3 nucleotides are TGTGCCAGCAGCAACGGCCGGGAGGAGACCCAGTACTTC. Its translation: CASSNGREETQYF. The chain combines TRBV7-2 with TRBJ2-5; possibly TRBD2 for D (6 bases). V lost 5 bases, J lost 5 bases, and 12 bases lay in between. Germline loops: CDR1 SGHTA, CDR2 FQGNSA. The CDR3 is 13 residues long.

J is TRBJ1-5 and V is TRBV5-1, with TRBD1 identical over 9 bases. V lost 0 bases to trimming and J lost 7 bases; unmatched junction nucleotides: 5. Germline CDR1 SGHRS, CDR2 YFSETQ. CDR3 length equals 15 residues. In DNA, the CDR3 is TGCGCCAGCAGCTTGGCCGGGACAGGGAGCCAGCCCCAGCATTTT. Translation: CASSLAGTGSQPQHF.

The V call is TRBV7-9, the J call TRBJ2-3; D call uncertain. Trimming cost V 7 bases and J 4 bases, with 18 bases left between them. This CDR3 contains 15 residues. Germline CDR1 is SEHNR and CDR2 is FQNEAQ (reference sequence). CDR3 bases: TGTGCCAGCATGCTCGGCTCGGCGGACGCAGATACGCAGTATTTT. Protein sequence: CASMLGSADADTQYF.

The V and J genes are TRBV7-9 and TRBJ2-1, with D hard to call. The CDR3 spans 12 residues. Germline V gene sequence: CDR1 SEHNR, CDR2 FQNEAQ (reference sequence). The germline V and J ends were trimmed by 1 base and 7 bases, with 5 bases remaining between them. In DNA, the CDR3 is TGTGCCAGCAGCTTAGACTGGAATGAGCAGTTCTTC. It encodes CASSLDWNEQFF.

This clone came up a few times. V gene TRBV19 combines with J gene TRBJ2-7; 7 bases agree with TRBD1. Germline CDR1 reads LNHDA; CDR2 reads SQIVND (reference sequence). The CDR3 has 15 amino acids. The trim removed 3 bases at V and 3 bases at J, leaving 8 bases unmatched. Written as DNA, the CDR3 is TGTGCCAGTAGTATTAAGGGACAGAGTTTCTACGAGCAGTACTTC. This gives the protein CASSIKGQSFYEQYF. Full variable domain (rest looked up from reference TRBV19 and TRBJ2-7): DGGITQSPKYLFRKEGQNVTLSCEQNLNHDAMYWYRQDPGQGLRLIYYSQIVNDFQKGDIAEGYSVSREKKESFPLTVTSAQKNPTAFYLCASSIKGQSFYEQYFGPGTRLTVT.

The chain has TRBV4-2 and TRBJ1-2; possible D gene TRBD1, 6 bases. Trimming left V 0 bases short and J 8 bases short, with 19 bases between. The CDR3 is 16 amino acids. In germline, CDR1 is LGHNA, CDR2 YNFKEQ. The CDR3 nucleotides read TGTGCCAGCAGCCAAGATGGAGGCTCGGGGGCTTCGGGCTACACCTTC. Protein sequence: CASSQDGGSGASGYTF.

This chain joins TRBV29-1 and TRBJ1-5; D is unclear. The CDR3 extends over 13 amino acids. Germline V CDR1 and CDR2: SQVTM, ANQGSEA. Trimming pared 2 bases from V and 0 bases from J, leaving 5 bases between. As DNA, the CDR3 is TGCAGCGTTGAACAGCCTAGCAATCAGCCCCAGCATTTT. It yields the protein CSVEQPSNQPQHF.

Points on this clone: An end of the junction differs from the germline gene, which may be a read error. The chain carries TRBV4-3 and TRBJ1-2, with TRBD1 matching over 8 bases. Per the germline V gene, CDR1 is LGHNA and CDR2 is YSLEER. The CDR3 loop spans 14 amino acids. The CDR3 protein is CASRHDRGAHGYTF. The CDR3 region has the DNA TGCGCCAGCCGCCACGACAGGGGCGCTCATGGCTACACCTTC.

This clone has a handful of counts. CDR3 protein: CASRLQGEQYF. CDR3 nucleotide sequence: TGTGCCAGCAGGCTACAGGGCGAGCAGTACTTC. The chain uses TRBV2 and TRBJ2-5; D is perhaps TRBD1 (6 bases). The DNA end is more similar to TRBJ2-7, so the J call may be wrong. Germline assignment: CDR1 SNHLY and CDR2 FYNNEI. The CDR3 loop spans 11 amino acids.

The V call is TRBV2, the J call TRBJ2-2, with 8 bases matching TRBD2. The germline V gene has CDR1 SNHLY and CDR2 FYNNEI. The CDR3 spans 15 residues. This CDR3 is CAISPGGLNTGELFF. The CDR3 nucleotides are TGTGCAATCTCCCCGGGGGGGCTGAACACCGGGGAGCTGTTTTTT.

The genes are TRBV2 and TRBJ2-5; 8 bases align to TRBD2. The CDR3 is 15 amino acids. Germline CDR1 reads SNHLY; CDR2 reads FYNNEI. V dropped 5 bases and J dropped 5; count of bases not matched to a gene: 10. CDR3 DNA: TGTGCCAGCAGTCCGTTCGGGGGGGCCGGGGAGACCCAGTACTTC. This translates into CASSPFGGAGETQYF.

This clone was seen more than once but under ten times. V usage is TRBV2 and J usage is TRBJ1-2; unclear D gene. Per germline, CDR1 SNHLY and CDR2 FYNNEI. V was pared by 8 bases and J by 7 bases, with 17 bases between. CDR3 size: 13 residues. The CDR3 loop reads CASRNGRVTGYTF. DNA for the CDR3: TGTGCCAGCCGCAATGGGAGGGTTACTGGCTACACCTTC.

The CDR3 DNA sequence: TGTGCCAGCGGACGCGTAGGACCTGGCGAAACCATATATTTT. Residues: CASGRVGPGETIYF. The gene calls are TRBV9 and TRBJ1-3; D is unclear. Trimming removed 7 bases from V and 10 bases from J, with 21 bases in between. Germline assignment: CDR1 SGDLS and CDR2 YYNGEE. The CDR3 extends over 14 amino acids.

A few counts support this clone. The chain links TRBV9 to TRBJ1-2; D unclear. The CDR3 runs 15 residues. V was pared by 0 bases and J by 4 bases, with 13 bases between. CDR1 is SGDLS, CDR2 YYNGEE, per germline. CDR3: CASSVAVSDSYGYTF. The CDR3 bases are TGTGCCAGCAGCGTAGCGGTCAGTGACTCCTATGGCTACACCTTC.

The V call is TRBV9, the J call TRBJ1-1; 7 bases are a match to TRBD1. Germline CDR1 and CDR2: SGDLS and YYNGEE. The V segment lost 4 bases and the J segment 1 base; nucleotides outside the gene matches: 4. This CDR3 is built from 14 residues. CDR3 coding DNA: TGTGCCAGCAGCAAACGGACAGGGAACACTGAAGCTTTCTTT. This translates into CASSKRTGNTEAFF.

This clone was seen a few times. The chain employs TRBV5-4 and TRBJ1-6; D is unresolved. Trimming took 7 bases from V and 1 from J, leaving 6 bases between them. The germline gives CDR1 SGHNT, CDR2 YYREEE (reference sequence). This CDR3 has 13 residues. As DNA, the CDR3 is TGTGCCAGCGGCCGGTCCTATAATTCACCCCTCCACTTT. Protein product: CASGRSYNSPLHF.

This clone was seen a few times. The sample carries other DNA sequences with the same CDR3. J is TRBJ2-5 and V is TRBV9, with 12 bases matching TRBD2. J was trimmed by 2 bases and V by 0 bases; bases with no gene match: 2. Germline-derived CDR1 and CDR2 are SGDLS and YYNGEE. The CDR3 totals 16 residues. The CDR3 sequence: CASSVAGTSGQETQYF. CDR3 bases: TGTGCCAGCAGCGTAGCAGGGACTAGCGGGCAAGAGACCCAGTACTTC.

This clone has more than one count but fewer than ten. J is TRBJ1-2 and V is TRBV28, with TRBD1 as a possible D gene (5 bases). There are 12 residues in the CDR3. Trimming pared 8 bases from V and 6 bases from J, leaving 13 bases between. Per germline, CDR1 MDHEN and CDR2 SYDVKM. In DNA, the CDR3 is TGTGCCAGCGGGGCCCAAGGGAATGGCTACACCTTC. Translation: CASGAQGNGYTF.

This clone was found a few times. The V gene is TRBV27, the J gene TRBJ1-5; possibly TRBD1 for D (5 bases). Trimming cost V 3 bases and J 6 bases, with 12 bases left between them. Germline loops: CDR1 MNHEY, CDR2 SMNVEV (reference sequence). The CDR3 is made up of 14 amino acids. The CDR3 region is CASSLKAGIQPQHF. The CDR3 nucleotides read TGTGCCAGCAGTTTGAAGGCAGGGATTCAGCCCCAGCATTTT.